The present entry profiles one TCR beta chain with its context. Profiled with immunoSEQ multiplex PCR; TCRdb holds only in-frame clones, not every one. The sample records roughly 240,000 clones, around four fifths being singletons. This entry comes from a study of blood T cell repertoires in COVID-19. For the study at large: Donors in the United States, Italy and Spain gave samples during acute or convalescent COVID-19.

The CDR3 extends over 13 amino acids. Trimming left V 5 bases short and J 2 bases short, with 10 bases between. CDR1 is MDHEN and CDR2 is SYDVKM in the germline V gene. Source material: peripheral blood. The rearrangement links TRBV28 to TRBJ2-7; D is perhaps TRBD1 (5 bases). The clonotype was recovered from a woman between 65 and 79 years old with acute or convalescent COVID-19. The CDR3 is CASSTTETYEQYF. As DNA, the CDR3 is TGTGCCAGCAGTACGACAGAGACCTACGAGCAGTACTTC.